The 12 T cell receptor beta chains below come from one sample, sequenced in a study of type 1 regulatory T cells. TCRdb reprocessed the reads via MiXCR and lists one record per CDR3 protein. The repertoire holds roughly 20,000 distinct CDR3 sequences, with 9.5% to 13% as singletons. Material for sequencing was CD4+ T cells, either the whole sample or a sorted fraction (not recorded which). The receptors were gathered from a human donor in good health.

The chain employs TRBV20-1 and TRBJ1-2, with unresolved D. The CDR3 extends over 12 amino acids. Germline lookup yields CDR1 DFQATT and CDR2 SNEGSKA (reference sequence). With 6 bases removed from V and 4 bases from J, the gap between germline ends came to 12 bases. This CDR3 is CSAPPRSYGYTF. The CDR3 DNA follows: TGCAGTGCACCTCCGAGGAGCTATGGCTACACCTTC.

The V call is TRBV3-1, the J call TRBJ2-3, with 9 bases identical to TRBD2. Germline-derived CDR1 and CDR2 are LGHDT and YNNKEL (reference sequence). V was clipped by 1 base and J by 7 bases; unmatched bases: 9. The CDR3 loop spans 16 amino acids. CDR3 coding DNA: TGTGCCAGCAGCCAAGCGTCTAGCGGGAAGAGTTATACGCAGTATTTT. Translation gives CASSQASSGKSYTQYF.

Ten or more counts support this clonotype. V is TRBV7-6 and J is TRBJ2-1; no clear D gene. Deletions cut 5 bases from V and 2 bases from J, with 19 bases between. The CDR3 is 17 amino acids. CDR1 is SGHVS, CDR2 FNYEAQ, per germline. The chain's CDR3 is CASSLRPVIGTYNEQFF. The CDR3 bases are TGTGCCAGCAGCCTCAGGCCTGTGATAGGGACCTACAATGAGCAGTTCTTC.

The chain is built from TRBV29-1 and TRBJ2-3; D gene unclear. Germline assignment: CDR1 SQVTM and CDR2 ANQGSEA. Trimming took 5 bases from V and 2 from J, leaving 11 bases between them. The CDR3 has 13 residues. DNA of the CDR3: TGCAGCGTTCAAGGAAGACCCACAGATACGCAGTATTTT. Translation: CSVQGRPTDTQYF.

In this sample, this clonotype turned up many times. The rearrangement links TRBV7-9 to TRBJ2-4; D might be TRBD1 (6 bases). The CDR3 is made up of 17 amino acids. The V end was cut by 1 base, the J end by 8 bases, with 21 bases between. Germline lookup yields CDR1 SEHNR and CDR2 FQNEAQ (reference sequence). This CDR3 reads CASSLGASSGEKDIQYF. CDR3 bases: TGTGCCAGCAGCTTAGGGGCATCGTCAGGGGAAAAGGACATTCAGTACTTC.

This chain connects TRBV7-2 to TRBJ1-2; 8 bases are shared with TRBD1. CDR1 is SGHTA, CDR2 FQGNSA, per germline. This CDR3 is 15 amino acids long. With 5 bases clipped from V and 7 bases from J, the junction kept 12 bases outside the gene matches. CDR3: CASSPRQGKLGGYTF. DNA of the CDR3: TGTGCCAGCAGCCCAAGACAGGGGAAATTGGGTGGCTACACCTTC.

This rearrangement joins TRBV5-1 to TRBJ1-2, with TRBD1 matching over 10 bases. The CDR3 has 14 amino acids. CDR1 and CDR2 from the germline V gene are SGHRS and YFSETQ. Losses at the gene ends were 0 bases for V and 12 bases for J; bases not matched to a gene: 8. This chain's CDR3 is CASSLGDPGQGNTF. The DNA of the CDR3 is TGCGCCAGCAGCTTGGGGGACCCGGGACAGGGGAACACCTTC.

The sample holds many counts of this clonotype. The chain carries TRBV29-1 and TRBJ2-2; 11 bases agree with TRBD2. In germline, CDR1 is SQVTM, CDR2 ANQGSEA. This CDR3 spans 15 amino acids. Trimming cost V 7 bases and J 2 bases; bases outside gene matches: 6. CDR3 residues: CSATGLAANTGELFF. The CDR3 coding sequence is TGCAGCGCCACGGGACTAGCGGCCAACACCGGGGAGCTGTTTTTT.

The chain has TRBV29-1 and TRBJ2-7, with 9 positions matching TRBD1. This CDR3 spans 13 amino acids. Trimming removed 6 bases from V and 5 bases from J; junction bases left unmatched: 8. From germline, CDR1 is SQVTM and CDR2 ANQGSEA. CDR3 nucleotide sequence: TGCAGCGTCCTCCCGGGACAGGGAAACGAGCAGTACTTC. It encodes CSVLPGQGNEQYF.

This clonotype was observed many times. The CDR3 loop reads CASSPGQSYEQYF. The CDR3 coding sequence is TGTGCCAGCAGTCCGGGACAATCCTACGAGCAGTACTTC. This chain connects TRBV12-3 or TRBV12-4 to TRBJ2-7, with D possibly TRBD1 on 6 matching bases. Between the trimmed V and J ends, which lost 5 bases and 1 base, there was a span of 9 bases. The CDR3 extends over 13 amino acids.

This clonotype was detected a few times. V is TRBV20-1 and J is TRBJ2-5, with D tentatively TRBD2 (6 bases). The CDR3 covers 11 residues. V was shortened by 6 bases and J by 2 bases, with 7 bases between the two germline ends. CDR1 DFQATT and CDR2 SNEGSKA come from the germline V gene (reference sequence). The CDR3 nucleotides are TGCAGTGCCGCGGGGCAAGAGACCCAGTACTTC. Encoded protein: CSAAGQETQYF.

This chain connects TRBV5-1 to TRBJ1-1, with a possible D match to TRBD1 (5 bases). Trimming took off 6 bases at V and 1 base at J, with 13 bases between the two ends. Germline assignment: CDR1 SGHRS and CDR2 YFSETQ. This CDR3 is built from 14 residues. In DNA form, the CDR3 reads TGCGCCAGCACCCCGGGACCGACGAACACTGAAGCTTTCTTT. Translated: CASTPGPTNTEAFF.